The 30 T cell receptor beta chains below were found in one sample sequenced in a study of shared clonotypes between healthy human individuals. The data were produced by immunoSEQ multiplex PCR, yet TCRdb's version contains in-frame clones alone and is incomplete. The sample has under 1,100,000 clones, about 84% seen once. What was sequenced was memory CD4+ T cells from PBMCs. The subset here: CD45RA-negative fraction. These TCRs come from a man aged 18 to 29 in good health. Some clones in this sample may be carry-over from other donors' samples.

The V gene is TRBV18, the J gene TRBJ2-3; TRBD2 aligns across 7 bases. The CDR3 totals 17 residues. V was pared by 4 bases and J by 2 bases, with 12 bases of the junction left unmatched. Looked up from germline, CDR1 is KGHSH and CDR2 is LQKENI. CDR3 protein: CASSRTRASGITDTQYF. The CDR3 bases are TGTGCCAGCTCACGGACACGGGCTAGCGGAATCACAGATACGCAGTATTTT.

As to this clone: This sample also contains other DNA sequences that code for the same CDR3. The J gene is TRBJ2-3, the V gene TRBV30; D gene uncertain. Between the trimmed V and J ends, which lost 2 bases and 1 base, there was a span of 7 bases. This CDR3 contains 13 residues. Germline values: CDR1 GTSNPN, CDR2 SVGIG (reference sequence). CDR3 loop: CAWSRLRTDTQYF. CDR3 coding DNA: TGTGCCTGGAGTCGGTTACGCACAGATACGCAGTATTTT.

The chain recombines TRBV5-6 with TRBJ2-2; D is unresolved. CDR3 length: 14 amino acids. Trimming shortened V by 1 base and J by 3 bases, and 7 bases separated the two germline ends. Germline CDR1 reads SGHDT; CDR2 reads YYEEEE. CDR3 sequence (DNA): TGTGCCAGCAGCTTGATGGGCGACACCGGGGAGCTGTTTTTT. Its protein is CASSLMGDTGELFF. The full variable domain, completed using reference TRBV5-6 and TRBJ2-2, is DAGVTQSPTHLIKTRGQQVTLRCSPKSGHDTVSWYQQALGQGPQFIFQYYEEEERQRGNFPDRFSGHQFPNYSSELNVNALLLGDSALYLCASSLMGDTGELFFGEGSRLTVL.

The chain has TRBV25-1 and TRBJ1-6; the match to TRBD1 covers 7 bases. The CDR3 consists of 15 residues. Germline V gene data show CDR1 as MGHDK and CDR2 as SYGVNS. J was trimmed by 8 bases and V by 4 bases; bases with no gene match: 8. Here the CDR3 DNA reads TGTGCCAGCAGTGCGACGACAGGGTCGTATTCACCCCTCCACTTT. This encodes CASSATTGSYSPLHF.

J is TRBJ1-2 and V is TRBV20-1; TRBD1 might be the D (5 bases). CDR1 and CDR2 from the germline V gene are DFQATT and SNEGSKA (reference sequence). The ends were cut back, 5 bases at V and 5 bases at J, with 9 bases in the middle. This CDR3 is built from 11 residues. Here the CDR3 DNA reads TGCAGTGCTGGATCAGGGTATGGCTACACCTTC. It specifies CSAGSGYGYTF.

The chain links TRBV9 to TRBJ2-5; D is undetermined. Between the trimmed V and J ends, which lost 3 bases and 3 bases, there was a span of 9 bases. Germline CDR1 and CDR2: SGDLS and YYNGEE. CDR3 length: 13 residues. CDR3 coding DNA: TGTGCCAGCAGCGGCTGGGGAAAAGAGACCCAGTACTTC. This encodes CASSGWGKETQYF.

The chain has TRBV14 and TRBJ2-7, with D unclear. The germline V and J ends were trimmed by 3 bases and 3 bases, with 9 bases remaining between them. CDR1 SGHDN and CDR2 FVKESK come from the germline V gene. The CDR3 runs 13 residues. This CDR3 is CASSHFLSYEQYF. The CDR3 DNA reads as TGTGCCAGCAGCCACTTTCTAAGCTACGAGCAGTACTTC.

The genes are TRBV9 and TRBJ1-4; D call uncertain. CDR1 and CDR2 (germline): SGDLS, YYNGEE. This CDR3 has 15 residues. V was trimmed by 0 bases and J by 3 bases, leaving 9 bases between them. The DNA for the CDR3 is TGTGCCAGCAGCGTAGCTCCGAGGGCTAATGAAAAACTGTTTTTT. It specifies CASSVAPRANEKLFF.

This chain links TRBV11-2 with TRBJ2-1, with 9 bases lining up with TRBD2. The CDR3 runs 16 residues. The ends lost 4 bases at V and 1 base at J; junction bases unmatched: 5. CDR1 SGHAT and CDR2 FQNNGV come from the germline V gene. The DNA for the CDR3 is TGTGCCAGCAGCTCGACTAGCGGACCTTCCTACAATGAGCAGTTCTTC. Translating it yields CASSSTSGPSYNEQFF.

V is TRBV19 and J is TRBJ2-2; D may be TRBD1 or TRBD2 (6 bases each). V dropped 3 bases and J dropped 5 bases, with 16 bases sitting between them. The CDR3 is 16 residues long. Germline CDR1 LNHDA, CDR2 SQIVND (reference sequence). The CDR3 DNA follows: TGTGCCAGTAGTATGGCAGGCGGGACAAGTACCGGGGAGCTGTTTTTT. Protein: CASSMAGGTSTGELFF.

This clone was counted at least ten times. The chain joins TRBV27 to TRBJ1-5, with TRBD1 as a possible D gene (5 bases). There are 13 residues in the CDR3. The V end lost 6 bases, the J end lost 4 bases, and 10 bases lay between the germline ends. Germline V gene data show CDR1 as MNHEY and CDR2 as SMNVEV (reference sequence). The CDR3 protein is CASSRDLNQPQHF. The DNA of the CDR3 is TGTGCCAGCAGCAGGGACCTTAATCAGCCCCAGCATTTT.

Concerning this clone itself: A far more abundant clone sits one base away, making this likely a read error. This sample includes further DNA sequences coding for the same CDR3. The genes are TRBV5-1 and TRBJ1-2; TRBD1 is a possible D gene (5 bases). The length of the CDR3 is 13 residues. The V and J ends lost 2 bases and 4 bases respectively, with 9 bases between them. CDR1 SGHRS and CDR2 YFSETQ come from the germline V gene. The CDR3 nucleotides read TGCGCCAGCAGCTTATCAGGGATCTATGGCTACACCTTC. The encoded protein is CASSLSGIYGYTF.

This chain uses TRBV11-2 with TRBJ2-7; D is ambiguous. The V end was cut by 1 base, the J end by 3 bases, with 7 bases between. Looked up from germline, CDR1 is SGHAT and CDR2 is FQNNGV. The CDR3 totals 13 residues. The CDR3 DNA follows: TGTGCCAGCAGCTTAGTAAACAGCTACGAGCAGTACTTC. Its translation is CASSLVNSYEQYF.

The genes are TRBV28 and TRBJ2-1; 10 positions match TRBD2. J lost 4 bases, V lost 6 bases, and 6 bases had no gene match. The CDR3 spans 15 residues. Germline V CDR1 and CDR2: MDHEN, SYDVKM. The CDR3 DNA sequence: TGTGCCAGCAGCCTTACTAGCGGGAAGTACAATGAGCAGTTCTTC. As protein: CASSLTSGKYNEQFF.

The V call is TRBV7-7, the J call TRBJ2-1; possible D gene TRBD2, 5 bases. The length of the CDR3 is 15 residues. CDR1 SSHAT and CDR2 FNYEAQ come from the germline V gene (reference sequence). Between the trimmed V and J ends, which lost 0 bases and 5 bases, there was a span of 11 bases. Written as DNA, the CDR3 is TGTGCCAGCAGCTTAGCGGGAGCCTCGAACAATGAGCAGTTCTTC. It yields the protein CASSLAGASNNEQFF.

The V and J genes are TRBV27 and TRBJ1-2; 9 bases are a match to TRBD1. V trimming: 6 bases; J trimming: 8 bases; junction bases outside the gene matches: 10. The V gene's germline CDR1 is MNHEY and CDR2 SMNVEV (reference sequence). CDR3 length: 14 residues. The CDR3 reads CASRQTGTGSGYTF. Written as DNA, the CDR3 is TGTGCCAGCAGACAAACCGGGACAGGGAGCGGCTACACCTTC.

A note on this clone: A single base separates this from a much larger clone, so it may be a read error. V gene TRBV30 combines with J gene TRBJ1-2; D call uncertain. This CDR3 region has 13 residues. V was cut by 3 bases and J by 7 bases, with 15 bases left in between. The germline CDR1 and CDR2 sequences are GTSNPN and SVGIG (reference sequence). The DNA for the CDR3 is TGTGCCTGGAGGGGGAAGGTAAGGGTTGGCTACACCTTC. Translating it yields CAWRGKVRVGYTF.

V usage is TRBV6-5 and J usage is TRBJ1-3; 7 bases fit TRBD1. The germline gives CDR1 MNHEY, CDR2 SVGAGI. CDR3 length: 15 amino acids. V gave up 4 bases and J gave up 2 bases; unmatched junction bases: 5. DNA for the CDR3: TGTGCCAGCAGTTCTAGACAGGGCCCTGGAAACACCATATATTTT. This codes for CASSSRQGPGNTIYF.

This clone appeared once. CDR3 amino acids: CASSEALFQPQHF. CDR3 nucleotides: TGTGCCAGCAGTGAAGCGCTCTTTCAGCCCCAGCATTTT. The J gene is TRBJ1-5, the V gene TRBV2, with D unresolved. The germline gives CDR1 SNHLY, CDR2 FYNNEI. The V end was cut by 0 bases, the J end by 6 bases, with 6 bases between. The CDR3 is 13 amino acids.

The rearrangement joins TRBV5-1 to TRBJ2-5; 7 bases fit TRBD1. Unmatched junction bases numbered 7, after V lost 4 bases and J lost 1 base. The CDR3 totals 15 residues. Germline lookup yields CDR1 SGHRS and CDR2 YFSETQ. CDR3 residues: CASSERQGTQETQYF. CDR3 in DNA: TGCGCCAGCAGCGAGCGACAGGGAACCCAAGAGACCCAGTACTTC.

This chain joins TRBV5-4 and TRBJ1-1; 7 bases align to TRBD1. Germline CDR1 reads SGHNT; CDR2 reads YYREEE (reference sequence). CDR3 size: 14 residues. Trimming took 4 bases from V and 8 from J; bases not matched to a gene: 11. The CDR3 region has the DNA TGTGCCAGCAGCCGCCCGGACAGGACATGGGAAGCTTTCTTT. Protein product: CASSRPDRTWEAFF.

The V call is TRBV5-1, the J call TRBJ1-4, with TRBD1 identical over 9 bases. The V gene's germline CDR1 is SGHRS and CDR2 YFSETQ. The CDR3 covers 14 residues. Trimming cost V 4 bases and J 10 bases; bases outside gene matches: 8. The CDR3 DNA reads TGCGCCAGCAGCCCCGGGACAGGGTACCGAAAACTGTTTTTT. Residues: CASSPGTGYRKLFF.

Details on this clone: A read error may produce the germline difference seen at one junction end. The chain's CDR3 is CASSVARDTGYIF. The CDR3, as DNA: TGTGCCAGCAGCGTAGCCCGGGACACTGGCTACATCTTC. The chain couples TRBV9 to TRBJ1-2; TRBD1 is a possible D gene (6 bases). Germline-derived CDR1 and CDR2 are SGDLS and YYNGEE. CDR3 length: 13 residues. Based on the CDR3 plus reference TRBV9 and TRBJ1-2, the full variable domain is DSGVTQTPKHLITATGQRVTLRCSPRSGDLSVYWYQQSLDQGLQFLIQYYNGEERAKGNILERFSAQQFPDLHSELNLSSLELGDSALYFCASSVARDTGYIFGSGTRLTVV.

The genes are TRBV29-1 and TRBJ1-5, with D unclear. The CDR3 runs to 14 residues. Per the germline V gene, CDR1 is SQVTM and CDR2 is ANQGSEA. Trimming removed 4 bases at V and 0 bases at J, with 10 bases between. The CDR3 DNA is TGCAGCGTTGCCGCAGAGAATAGCAATCAGCCCCAGCATTTT. Translating it yields CSVAAENSNQPQHF.

The chain uses TRBV6-5 and TRBJ1-2, with D possibly matching TRBD1 (5 bases). Per the germline V gene, CDR1 is MNHEY and CDR2 is SVGAGI. The CDR3 runs 11 residues. V was trimmed by 4 bases and J by 14 bases, leaving 14 bases between them. CDR3 protein: CASSSKLQETF. The CDR3 DNA is TGTGCCAGCAGTTCTAAGCTACAGGAAACCTTC.

The rearrangement uses TRBV4-2 and TRBJ2-6, with no clear D. V gave up 0 bases and J gave up 4 bases, with 13 bases separating them. CDR3 length: 17 amino acids. Germline CDR1 and CDR2: LGHNA and YNFKEQ. CDR3 sequence reads: CASSQDLGINGANVLTF. The DNA for the CDR3 is TGTGCCAGCAGCCAAGATTTAGGCATTAACGGGGCCAACGTCCTGACTTTC.

This chain connects TRBV28 to TRBJ1-6; TRBD1 agrees at 7 bases. This CDR3 comprises 17 residues. V lost 3 bases, J lost 0 bases, and 5 bases stayed unmatched. Germline CDR1 and CDR2: MDHEN and SYDVKM. The CDR3 DNA reads TGTGCCAGCAGTTTTAAGGGGGCTAGCTCCTATAATTCACCCCTCCACTTT. Its translation is CASSFKGASSYNSPLHF. The variable domain in full, completed from reference TRBV28 and TRBJ1-6, reads DVKVTQSSRYLVKRTGEKVFLECVQDMDHENMFWYRQDPGLGLRLIYFSYDVKMKEKGDIPEGYSVSREKKERFSLILESASTNQTSMYLCASSFKGASSYNSPLHFGNGTRLTVT.

The sample holds a few counts of this clone. A single base separates this from a much larger clone, so it may be a read error. V is TRBV29-1 and J is TRBJ2-7; D could derive from TRBD1 or TRBD2 (6 bases each). The CDR3 is 13 residues long. In germline, CDR1 is SQVTM, CDR2 ANQGSEA. CDR3: CGVEGGTSYEQYF. As DNA, the CDR3 is TGCGGCGTTGAGGGGGGAACCTCCTACGAGCAGTACTTC.

V is TRBV19 and J is TRBJ2-2; TRBD1 is a possible D gene (5 bases). V was trimmed by 1 base and J by 6 bases, leaving 12 bases between them. CDR1 and CDR2 from the germline V gene are LNHDA and SQIVND (reference sequence). The CDR3 contains 15 residues. The CDR3 region has the DNA TGTGCCAGTAGTATAGCCCCCGCCAGGGCCGGGGAGCTGTTTTTT. It translates to CASSIAPARAGELFF. Full variable domain (rest looked up from reference TRBV19 and TRBJ2-2): DGGITQSPKYLFRKEGQNVTLSCEQNLNHDAMYWYRQDPGQGLRLIYYSQIVNDFQKGDIAEGYSVSREKKESFPLTVTSAQKNPTAFYLCASSIAPARAGELFFGEGSRLTVL.

The chain joins TRBV11-2 to TRBJ2-6; D might be TRBD2 (6 bases). The CDR3 is 19 amino acids. Per germline, CDR1 SGHAT and CDR2 FQNNGV. V was shortened by 4 bases and J by 0 bases, with 19 bases between the two germline ends. The CDR3 region has the DNA TGTGCCAGCAGCTCCCACCTAGCGCCCCTTTTCTCTGGGGCCAACGTCCTGACTTTC. Translated, it gives CASSSHLAPLFSGANVLTF.